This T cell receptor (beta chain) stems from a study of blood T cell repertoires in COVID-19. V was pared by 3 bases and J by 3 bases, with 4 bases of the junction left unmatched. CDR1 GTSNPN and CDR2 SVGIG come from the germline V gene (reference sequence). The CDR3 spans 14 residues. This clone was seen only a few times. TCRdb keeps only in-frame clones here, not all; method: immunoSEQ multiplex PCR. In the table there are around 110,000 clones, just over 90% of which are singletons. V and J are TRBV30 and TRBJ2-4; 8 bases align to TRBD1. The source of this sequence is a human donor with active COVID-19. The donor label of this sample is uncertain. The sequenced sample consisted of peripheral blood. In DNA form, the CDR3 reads TGTGCCTGGAGCCGGGGGACAGGCAAAAACATTCAGTACTTC. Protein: CAWSRGTGKNIQYF.